This section outlines one TCR beta chain sequence together with its context. In this sample, this clone turned up a few times. Its antigen is still unknown. No much larger clone exists at a distance of one base, and base qualities are not known. The CDR3 regions of human TCRbeta chains were analyzed by immunosequencing. The authors' analysis ran thus. Repertoire TCRs were matched against a reference library of SARS-CoV-2-specific TCRs generated with the MIRA antigen-specificity platform. Breadth was defined as the fraction of unique TCRs that were SARS-CoV-2-associated, and depth was defined as the fraction of total T cells that were SARS-CoV-2-associated. Each spike-specific TCR was assigned to its reactive spike region and to a CD4 or CD8 class using the MIRA data. Log10-transformed breadth and depth values were compared by one-way ANOVA with Sidak's multiple comparisons tests. TCRdb's version of the immuneACCESS table is confined to in-frame rearrangements and falls short of the full clone set. An unresolved V gene accounts for under half of the shortfall where checked; the remainder is of unknown origin. V and J calls and clone size are copied from that table; D and trimming were computed from the DNA. The sample data list more than 50,000 clones, and roughly nine tenths of these were observed just once. The ten largest clones capture less than 2% of the sample.

This record comes from a study of T cell responses to AZD1222 COVID-19 vaccine (dated by TCRdb to 2020 to 2023). In terms of the full investigation: Because spike-specific TCR depth and breadth did not differ between the two schedules, AZD1222 recipients who got a second dose at roughly 4 weeks were pooled with those who got a second dose at roughly 12 weeks. Trial participants were enrolled by age into subgroups of 18-55, 56-69 and 70-plus years, and around 150, 28 and 57 TCR-sequenced participants, respectively, were included in these subgroups. TCR sequencing was performed for roughly 240 trial participants, of whom some 200 were given two doses of AZD1222 and about 25 were given two doses of MenACWY control vaccine. The full study reports these points: Most participants were white British and females outnumbered males, and the authors suggested that clonal diversity may have been underestimated. Conclusions about previously exposed vaccinees are limited because only five to seven AZD1222 recipients were SARS-CoV-2 seropositive at baseline. Reportedly, close to half of the unique spike-specific TCRs recognized epitopes lying outside the regions that are mutated in the B.1.351 and B.1.1.7 variants. After two AZD1222 doses, both the breadth and the depth of spike-specific TCRs were significantly higher than at day 0 and than in MenACWY recipients. CD4 TCRs associated with the vaccine covered the entire spike protein, and the dominant responses were in regions 160-218 and 743-854. Because no samples from the day 14 peak response were available, repertoires could be characterized only after the peak T cell response. The 56-69-year group was small, and its depth increase did not reach significance, likely because of low power.

The CDR3 numbers 15 residues from cysteine through phenylalanine. Kept here is only the CDR3 DNA, which spans 45 bases and is read in frame from base 1. The germline V gene sets CDR1 to SGHNT and CDR2 to YENEEA. Deletion took 5 bases off V and 5 bases off J, with a span of 19 bases between the germline ends. In light of the paper, this sample's time point label describes: baseline before first vaccination. Vaccinee samples were obtained from the UK trials COV001 and COV002, which included a single-blind randomized controlled phase 2/3 trial of AZD1222 (ChAdOx1 nCoV-19) in healthy adults. For TCRbeta chain sequencing, PBMC samples from trial participants were taken at day 0 and at day 28 after the second dose.

The chain links TRBV11-3 with TRBJ2-7; matching of 6 bases hints at TRBD2 as the D gene. The source of this sequence is an adult in good health. This specimen was peripheral blood, taken on day 0 of AZD1222 vaccination. At the DNA level, the sequence is TGTGCCAGCAGCCTTGACCCAGGGACTGACCACGAGCAGTACTTC. Translated, this gives CASSLDPGTDHEQYF.